Listed here are 20 T cell receptor beta chains from one sample, sequenced in a study of T cells in Graves' hyperthyroidism and ophthalmopathy. RNA transcripts yielded amplified TCR beta CDR3 regions. First-round RT-PCR targeting the TCR CDR3 was performed with the HTBI primer set. TCRdb re-called the multiplex PCR reads with MiXCR, one entry per CDR3 protein. The sample includes around 600,000 distinct CDR3 sequences, 13% to 15% of them seen just once. Material: blood. The receptors shown here come from a woman under 30 with Graves' ophthalmopathy.

The V gene is TRBV9, the J gene TRBJ2-7, with D uncertain. The germline V gene has CDR1 SGDLS and CDR2 YYNGEE. This CDR3 is 14 amino acids long. Trimming left V 3 bases short and J 0 bases short, with 10 bases between. The CDR3 protein is CASSGTRSSYEQYF. CDR3 sequence (DNA): TGTGCCAGCAGCGGAACAAGATCCTCCTACGAGCAGTACTTC.

In this sample, this clonotype turned up a few times. The chain has TRBV11-2 and TRBJ1-3; D call uncertain. Germline lookup yields CDR1 SGHAT and CDR2 FQNNGV. V was pared by 0 bases and J by 0 bases, with 6 bases between. The CDR3 length is 15 residues. Written as DNA, the CDR3 is TGTGCCAGCAGCTTAGAGGCTAGCTCTGGAAACACCATATATTTT. Amino acids: CASSLEASSGNTIYF.

The rearrangement links TRBV7-2 to TRBJ2-7; 11 bases map to TRBD1. CDR1 and CDR2 (germline): SGHTA, FQGNSA. The V and J ends lost 6 bases and 5 bases, in that order; junction bases with no gene match: 9. CDR3 length equals 15 residues. This chain's CDR3 is CASSSGQGATNEQYF. CDR3 in DNA: TGTGCCAGCAGTTCCGGACAGGGGGCTACGAACGAGCAGTACTTC.

This clonotype was counted at least ten times. This sequence joins TRBV2 and TRBJ1-1; D ambiguous. V was shortened by 7 bases and J by 4 bases, with 7 bases between the two germline ends. In germline, CDR1 is SNHLY, CDR2 FYNNEI. The CDR3 has 11 amino acids. CDR3 sequence: CASTGFTEAFF. CDR3 nucleotide sequence: TGTGCCAGCACCGGGTTCACTGAAGCTTTCTTT.

This clonotype has just a few counts. This chain joins TRBV9 and TRBJ2-3; 7 bases are shared with TRBD2. This CDR3 contains 18 residues. Germline-derived CDR1 and CDR2 are SGDLS and YYNGEE. V was clipped by 0 bases and J by 1 base; unmatched bases: 11. Here the CDR3 reads CASSVEGWGGRGTDTQYF. The CDR3 bases are TGTGCCAGCAGCGTAGAGGGGTGGGGCGGGAGAGGCACAGATACGCAGTATTTT.

In its sample, this clonotype was seen many times. The gene calls are TRBV7-8 and TRBJ2-1, with D tentatively TRBD2 (8 bases). The V and J ends lost 2 bases and 4 bases respectively, with 15 bases between them. The CDR3 contains 16 residues. The V gene's germline CDR1 is SGHVS and CDR2 FQNEAQ. The CDR3 DNA is TGTGCCAGCAGCTTAATAGCGGGGACAGAATACAATGAGCAGTTCTTC. The encoded protein is CASSLIAGTEYNEQFF. Filled out from reference TRBV7-8 and TRBJ2-1, the complete variable domain reads GAGVSQSPRYKVAKRGQDVALRCDPISGHVSLFWYQQALGQGPEFLTYFQNEAQLDKSGLPSDRFFAERPEGSVSTLKIQRTQQEDSAVYLCASSLIAGTEYNEQFFGPGTRLTVL.

The V call is TRBV20-1, the J call TRBJ1-2; 8 bases map to TRBD1. This CDR3 region has 16 residues. Losses at the gene ends were 6 bases for V and 0 bases for J; bases not matched to a gene: 12. Germline lookup yields CDR1 DFQATT and CDR2 SNEGSKA (reference sequence). CDR3 nucleotides: TGCAGTGCGACCGGGACAGGAACCTCGGCTAACTATGGCTACACCTTC. Protein: CSATGTGTSANYGYTF.

In its sample, this clonotype was seen a few times. The rearrangement links TRBV29-1 to TRBJ1-1; D uncertain. This CDR3 is built from 13 residues. Germline loops: CDR1 SQVTM, CDR2 ANQGSEA. V was pared by 6 bases and J by 5 bases, with 16 bases between. The CDR3 protein is CSVRRGGGTEAFF. In DNA form, the CDR3 reads TGCAGCGTCCGACGAGGTGGCGGGACTGAAGCTTTCTTT.

This clonotype was seen more than once but under ten times. The V call is TRBV20-1, the J call TRBJ1-2; D is unclear. The V gene's germline CDR1 is DFQATT and CDR2 SNEGSKA (reference sequence). The CDR3 covers 12 residues. The V gene lost 1 base and the J gene lost 6 bases, with 9 bases spanning the gap. The CDR3 sequence is CSARGGVHGYTF. The DNA of the CDR3 is TGCAGTGCTAGAGGGGGAGTCCATGGCTACACCTTC.

This clonotype was counted ten times or more. The chain recombines TRBV3-1 with TRBJ2-3, with D unclear. The CDR3 sequence is 12 residues long. With 1 base removed from V and 6 bases from J, the gap between germline ends came to 5 bases. Germline CDR1 and CDR2: LGHDT and YNNKEL (reference sequence). The CDR3 sequence is CASSQVSDTQYF. CDR3 nucleotide sequence: TGTGCCAGCAGCCAAGTATCGGATACGCAGTATTTT.

This clonotype was found a few times. This chain joins TRBV7-2 and TRBJ2-1, with D hard to call. This CDR3 is 17 amino acids long. The V end lost 2 bases, the J end lost 0 bases, and 14 bases lay between the germline ends. Germline CDR1 reads SGHTA; CDR2 reads FQGNSA. The CDR3 loop is CASSLFLRLSSYNEQFF. CDR3 DNA: TGTGCCAGCAGCTTATTCCTCAGGCTTAGCTCCTACAATGAGCAGTTCTTC. The full variable domain, completed using reference TRBV7-2 and TRBJ2-1, is GAGVSQSPSNKVTEKGKDVELRCDPISGHTALYWYRQSLGQGLEFLIYFQGNSAPDKSGLPSDRFSAERTGGSVSTLTIQRTQQEDSAVYLCASSLFLRLSSYNEQFFGPGTRLTVL.

The sample holds many counts of this clonotype. The chain couples TRBV7-3 to TRBJ1-1; TRBD1 matches at 8 bases. The CDR3 length is 13 residues. The V gene end was trimmed by 6 bases and the J gene end by 5 bases; junction bases not matched to a gene: 5. The V gene's germline CDR1 is SGHTA and CDR2 FQGTGA. The CDR3 region is CASRPTGVTEAFF. The CDR3 DNA reads as TGTGCCAGCAGACCGACAGGGGTAACTGAAGCTTTCTTT.

This clonotype was seen more than once but under ten times. The chain has TRBV7-6 and TRBJ2-2; tentative D call: TRBD2 (6 bases). The CDR3 spans 17 residues. Germline V gene sequence: CDR1 SGHVS, CDR2 FNYEAQ. Trimming took 0 bases from V and 0 from J, leaving 11 bases between them. In DNA form, the CDR3 reads TGTGCCAGCAGCTTAGCGGGAGGACCAGCGAACACCGGGGAGCTGTTTTTT. This encodes CASSLAGGPANTGELFF.

The CDR3 DNA is TGTGCCACCAGTACTAGCGGGAGCTATGAGCAGTTCTTC. It codes for CATSTSGSYEQFF. The chain combines TRBV24-1 with TRBJ2-1, with TRBD2 matching 11 bases. The CDR3 extends over 13 amino acids. Germline V gene lookup returns CDR1 KGHDR and CDR2 SFDVKD. V trimming: 6 bases; J trimming: 8 bases; junction bases outside the gene matches: 2.

This clonotype was counted many times. The rearrangement links TRBV12-3 or TRBV12-4 to TRBJ2-1; 9 nucleotides align to TRBD2. J was trimmed by 4 bases and V by 3 bases; bases with no gene match: 19. The CDR3 sequence is 20 residues long. The CDR3 region is CASSFLPAGGPGEEYNEQFF. The CDR3 DNA follows: TGTGCCAGCAGTTTTCTGCCAGCGGGGGGACCGGGGGAAGAATACAATGAGCAGTTCTTC.

This clonotype was counted only a few times. Here the CDR3 reads CASSIQEWGAYEQYF. The CDR3 nucleotides read TGTGCCAGTAGTATTCAGGAGTGGGGAGCCTACGAGCAGTACTTC. The chain recombines TRBV19 with TRBJ2-7, with D maybe TRBD2 (5 bases). The CDR3 runs 15 residues. Germline V gene lookup returns CDR1 LNHDA and CDR2 SQIVND (reference sequence). Trimming took 3 bases from V and 2 from J, leaving 14 bases between them.

This clonotype was picked up many times. The V gene is TRBV24-1, the J gene TRBJ2-2; 8 bases agree with TRBD2. CDR3 length: 16 residues. Per germline, CDR1 KGHDR and CDR2 SFDVKD. V shed 5 bases and J 4 bases; nucleotides not matched to a gene: 8. The CDR3 bases are TGTGCCACCAGTGGGTTGCAAGCGGGAGTCACCGGGGAGCTGTTTTTT. Protein product: CATSGLQAGVTGELFF.

The rearrangement links TRBV29-1 to TRBJ2-7; weak D call: TRBD1 (6 bases). The CDR3 runs 14 residues. With 7 bases removed from V and 0 bases from J, the gap between germline ends came to 16 bases. Germline values: CDR1 SQVTM, CDR2 ANQGSEA. The CDR3 is CSASIQGSSYEQYF. DNA for the CDR3: TGCAGCGCCTCCATACAGGGTAGCTCCTACGAGCAGTACTTC.

Remarks on this clonotype: This may arise from a read error, as a much more abundant clone is one base away. This CDR3 is missing its conserved last phenylalanine or tryptophan, likely due to a read error. This chain uses TRBV20-1 with TRBJ2-1; D is unclear. Germline CDR1 reads DFQATT; CDR2 reads SNEGSKA (reference sequence). CDR3 length: 16 residues. V gave up 0 bases and J gave up 0 bases, with 12 bases separating them. CDR3 loop: CSARDKEQSSYNEQFL. The DNA for the CDR3 is TGCAGTGCTAGAGATAAGGAACAGAGCTCCTACAATGAGCAGTTCCTC.

This clonotype was counted ten times or more. The V gene is TRBV6-1, the J gene TRBJ2-7, with 11 nucleotides matching TRBD2. Per germline, CDR1 MNHNS and CDR2 SASEGT. This CDR3 contains 15 residues. Germline trimming cut 5 bases from V and 3 bases from J; bases unmatched to any gene: 6. DNA for the CDR3: TGTGCCAGCAGTCGTCCGGGACTAGCGGACTACGAGCAGTACTTC. Protein product: CASSRPGLADYEQYF.